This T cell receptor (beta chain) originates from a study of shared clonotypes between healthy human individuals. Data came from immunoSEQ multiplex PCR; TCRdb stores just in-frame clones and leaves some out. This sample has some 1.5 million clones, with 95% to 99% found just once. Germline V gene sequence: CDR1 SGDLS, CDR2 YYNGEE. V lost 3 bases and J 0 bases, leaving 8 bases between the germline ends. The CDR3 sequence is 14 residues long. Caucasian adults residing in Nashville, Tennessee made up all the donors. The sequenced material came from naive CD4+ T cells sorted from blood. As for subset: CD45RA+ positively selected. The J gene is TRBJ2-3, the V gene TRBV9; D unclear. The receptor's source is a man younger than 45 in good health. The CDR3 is CASSALTSTDTQYF. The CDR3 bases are TGTGCCAGCAGCGCCCTAACTAGCACAGATACGCAGTATTTT.